This T cell receptor beta chain was sequenced in a study of T cells in tumors after PD-1 blockade. Germline V gene data show CDR1 as KGHSH and CDR2 as LQKENI. The CDR3 is made up of 16 amino acids. Trimming took 2 bases from V and 2 from J; bases not matched to a gene: 5. Sequencing used immunoSEQ multiplex PCR; TCRdb keeps in-frame clones, though not all of them. The sample holds around 49,000 clones; 81% are singletons and the top ten take just over 4%. This chain uses TRBV18 with TRBJ2-3; TRBD2 agrees at 9 bases. The material sequenced was PBMCs, taken before anti-PD-1 treatment. The sequence was obtained from a human donor with basal cell carcinoma. The CDR3 reads CASSPISSGATDTQYF. The CDR3 region has the DNA TGTGCCAGCTCACCAATTTCTAGCGGGGCCACAGATACGCAGTATTTT.